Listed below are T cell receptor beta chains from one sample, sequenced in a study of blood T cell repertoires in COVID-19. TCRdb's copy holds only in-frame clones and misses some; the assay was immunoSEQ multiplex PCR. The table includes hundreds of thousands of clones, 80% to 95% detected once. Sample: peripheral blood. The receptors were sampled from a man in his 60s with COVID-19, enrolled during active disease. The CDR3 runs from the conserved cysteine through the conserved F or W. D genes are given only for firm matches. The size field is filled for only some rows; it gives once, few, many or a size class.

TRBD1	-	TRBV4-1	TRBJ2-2	CASSPTTGAPTGELFF	TGCGCCAGCAGCCCAACGACAGGGGCTCCCACCGGGGAGCTGTTTTTT
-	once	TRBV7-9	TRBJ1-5	CASSGQDQPQHF	TGTGCCAGCAGCGGTCAGGATCAGCCCCAGCATTTT
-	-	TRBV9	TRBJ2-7	CASSRLLSATHNEQYF	TGTGCCAGCAGCCGACTGTTGAGCGCCACTCACAACGAGCAGTACTTC
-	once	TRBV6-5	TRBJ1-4	CASSLSSPNNEKLFF	TGTGCCAGCAGTTTAAGCTCCCCAAATAATGAAAAACTGTTTTTT
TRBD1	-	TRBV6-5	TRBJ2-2	CASSMGTGEIGELFF	TGTGCCAGCAGTATGGGGACAGGGGAAATCGGGGAGCTGTTTTTT
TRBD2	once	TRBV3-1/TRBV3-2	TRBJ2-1	CASSQVAGGSNEQFF	TGTGCCAGCAGCCAAGTCGCGGGAGGGTCAAATGAGCAGTTCTTC
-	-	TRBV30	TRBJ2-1	CAWRPGTQYNEQFF	TGTGCCTGGAGACCCGGGACACAGTACAATGAGCAGTTCTTC
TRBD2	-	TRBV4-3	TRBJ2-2	CASIPTLGLAGVTGELFF	TGCGCCAGCATTCCCACGTTGGGGCTAGCGGGGGTCACCGGGGAGCTGTTTTTT
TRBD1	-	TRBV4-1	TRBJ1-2	CASSHALPGQGLRSNYGYTF	TGCGCCAGCAGCCATGCACTCCCGGGACAGGGGCTTAGGTCTAACTATGGCTACACCTTC
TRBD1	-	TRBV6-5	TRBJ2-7	CASRSRGRDEQYF	TGTGCCAGCAGGTCGAGGGGGCGGGACGAGCAGTACTTC
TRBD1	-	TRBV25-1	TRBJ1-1	CASSAVPGTGYTEAFF	TGTGCCAGCAGTGCCGTACCCGGGACAGGGTACACTGAAGCTTTCTTT
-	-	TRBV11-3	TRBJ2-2	CASSLQGIRELFF	TGTGCCAGCAGCTTACAGGGGATCCGGGAGCTGTTTTTT
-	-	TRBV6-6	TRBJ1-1	CASSDTGRREF	TGTGCCAGCAGTGATACAGGGAGAAGGGAATTT
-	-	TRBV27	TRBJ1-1	CASSLTHRGREAFF	TGTGCCAGCAGTTTAACCCACCGAGGGCGTGAAGCTTTCTTT
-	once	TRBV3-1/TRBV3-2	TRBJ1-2	CASSQWAVPNYGYTF	TGTGCCAGCAGCCAATGGGCAGTGCCTAACTATGGCTACACCTTC
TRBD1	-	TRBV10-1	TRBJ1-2	CATITIQTGTNYGYTF	TGCGCCACCATCACTATTCAGACAGGGACGAACTATGGCTACACCTTC
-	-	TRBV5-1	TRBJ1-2	CASAEGQIYGYTF	TGCGCCAGCGCGGAGGGGCAGATATATGGCTACACCTTC
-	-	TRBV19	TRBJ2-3	CATQALGEGTDTQYF	TGTGCCACCCAGGCGCTGGGGGAGGGCACAGATACGCAGTATTTT
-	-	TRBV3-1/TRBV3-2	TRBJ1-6	CASSQGAGYNSPLHF	TGTGCCAGCAGCCAAGGGGCAGGCTATAATTCACCCCTCCACTTT
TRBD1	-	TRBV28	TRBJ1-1	CASRGTVTEAFF	TGTGCCAGCAGAGGGACAGTCACTGAAGCTTTCTTT
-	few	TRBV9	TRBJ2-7	CASSVGAESGREQYF	TGTGCCAGCAGCGTAGGGGCGGAAAGCGGGCGCGAGCAGTACTTC
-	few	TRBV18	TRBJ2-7	CASSPDSNEQYF	TGTGCCAGCTCACCGGACTCGAACGAGCAGTACTTC